The present TCR beta chain was sequenced within a study of Ad26.COV2.S vaccination and SARS-CoV-2 variants. The CDR3 has 14 amino acids. Germline assignment: CDR1 MNHEY and CDR2 SVGAGI. V gave up 4 bases and J gave up 12 bases; unmatched junction bases: 10. Only in-frame clones appear in the TCRdb table, and some are missing; sequencing was by immunoSEQ multiplex PCR. This table has roughly 410,000 clones, 80% to 90% appearing once. Treatment noted: about 20 received Ad26.COV2.S at low or high dose, single or two shots; about 5 received placebo; per-sample allocation not given. Vaccine and placebo recipients were sampled on day 63 after the first injection.

Source: peripheral blood, taken in a trial of Ad26.COV2.S vaccine versus placebo. The receptor comes from a person aged 18-65 years who received the Ad26.COV2.S COVID-19 vaccine or a placebo. This sequence joins TRBV6-5 and TRBJ2-7; 12 bases align to TRBD1. The CDR3 DNA is TGTGCCAGCAGTTCTCGGGACAGGGGGCGAAGTCCGTACTTC. Residues: CASSSRDRGRSPYF.